One and the same sample provided the 17 T cell receptor beta chains below, sequenced in a study of blood T cells in healthy people across ages. The second PCR ran about 6 to 11 cycles with a sample-barcoded 5' primer and J-beta primers. TCRdb itself ran the 5' RACE reads through MiXCR, one entry per CDR3 protein. The sample shows about 970,000 distinct CDR3 sequences, roughly 47% of them seen only once. Input material: blood. These receptors came from a woman between 55 and 75 years old in good health.

On this clonotype itself: Germline and junction disagree at one end, which may indicate a read error. The gene calls are TRBV29-1 and TRBJ2-5, with 8 positions matching TRBD2. Looked up from germline, CDR1 is SQVTM and CDR2 is ANQGSEA. This CDR3 has 14 residues. CDR3 nucleotides: TGCGGCGTTGCGGGAGCGGGAGTTTGGGAGACCCAGTACTTC. Translated: CGVAGAGVWETQYF.

The V call is TRBV7-9, the J call TRBJ1-6; 9 bases are a match to TRBD1. Looked up from germline, CDR1 is SEHNR and CDR2 is FQNEAQ (reference sequence). The length of the CDR3 is 14 residues. The J segment lost 10 bases and the V segment lost 4 bases, leaving 5 bases of the junction unmatched. The CDR3 DNA reads as TGTGCCAGCAGCTCACAGGGGGCAATGTCACCCCTCCACTTT. This translates into CASSSQGAMSPLHF. The complete variable domain, with remaining parts taken from reference TRBV7-9 and TRBJ1-6, reads DTGVSQNPRHKITKRGQNVTFRCDPISEHNRLYWYRQTLGQGPEFLTYFQNEAQLEKSRLLSDRFSAERPKGSFSTLEIQRTEQGDSAMYLCASSSQGAMSPLHFGNGTRLTVT.

This clonotype was observed a few times. The chain uses TRBV5-1 and TRBJ2-7; D not certain. This CDR3 region has 16 residues. The V gene lost 4 bases and the J gene lost 2 bases, with 19 bases spanning the gap. Germline V CDR1 and CDR2: SGHRS, YFSETQ. CDR3 sequence (DNA): TGCGCCAGCAGCGAGTCGGGTTGGGATAACCCCTACGAGCAGTACTTC. It codes for CASSESGWDNPYEQYF.

V is TRBV4-1 and J is TRBJ2-7, with D possibly being TRBD1 or TRBD2 (5 bases each). The J call could be wrong; TRBJ2-5 is a better fit for the DNA end. CDR1 and CDR2 from the germline V gene are MGHRA and YSYEKL. The CDR3 runs 15 residues. This CDR3 is CASSQGGQGKETQYF. In nucleotides, the CDR3 is TGCGCCAGCAGCCAAGGCGGGCAGGGTAAGGAGACCCAGTACTTC.

This clonotype appeared many times. This chain connects TRBV29-1 to TRBJ2-6; D uncertain. Deletions cut 3 bases from V and 0 bases from J, with 9 bases between. Germline V lookup: CDR1 SQVTM, CDR2 ANQGSEA. This CDR3 has 15 amino acids. The CDR3 coding sequence is TGCAGCGTTGAGGCTTGGGACTCTGGGGCCAACGTCCTGACTTTC. Its translation: CSVEAWDSGANVLTF.

This clonotype has just a few counts. V and J are TRBV28 and TRBJ2-5; 9 bases match TRBD2. Germline assignment: CDR1 MDHEN and CDR2 SYDVKM. Losses at the gene ends were 3 bases for V and 2 bases for J; bases not matched to a gene: 7. The CDR3 is 16 amino acids. The CDR3 coding sequence is TGTGCCAGCAGTTTTCTGGCTAGCGGGACTCAAGAGACCCAGTACTTC. It encodes CASSFLASGTQETQYF.

The chain combines TRBV4-2 with TRBJ2-1; 13 nucleotides agree with TRBD2. CDR1 and CDR2 from the germline V gene are LGHNA and YNFKEQ. Unmatched junction bases numbered 5, after V lost 1 base and J lost 8 bases. The CDR3 is 16 residues long. The CDR3 protein is CASSQGLAGGIDEQFF. The CDR3 nucleotides are TGTGCCAGCAGCCAAGGACTAGCGGGAGGTATAGATGAGCAGTTCTTC.

The chain recombines TRBV7-2 with TRBJ2-3, with TRBD1 matching over 12 bases. The CDR3 sequence is 17 residues long. Germline CDR1 is SGHTA and CDR2 is FQGNSA. Trimming at V came to 3 bases and at J to 3 bases, leaving 7 bases not matched to a gene. The CDR3 DNA is TGTGCCAGCAGCTTGGGGGACAGGGGGCTCAAAACAGATACGCAGTATTTT. This encodes CASSLGDRGLKTDTQYF. Complete variable domain (other parts from reference TRBV7-2 and TRBJ2-3): GAGVSQSPSNKVTEKGKDVELRCDPISGHTALYWYRQSLGQGLEFLIYFQGNSAPDKSGLPSDRFSAERTGGSVSTLTIQRTQQEDSAVYLCASSLGDRGLKTDTQYFGPGTRLTVL.

This rearrangement joins TRBV20-1 to TRBJ2-1; TRBD2 agrees at 7 bases. The CDR3 consists of 15 residues. CDR1 and CDR2 from the germline V gene are DFQATT and SNEGSKA (reference sequence). The J segment lost 0 bases and the V segment lost 2 bases, leaving 4 bases of the junction unmatched. In nucleotides, the CDR3 is TGCAGTGCTAGAATCCCGGGGGGCTCCTACAATGAGCAGTTCTTC. This translates into CSARIPGGSYNEQFF.

The table lists this clonotype with a few counts. V usage is TRBV7-2 and J usage is TRBJ2-7; TRBD2 matches 10 bases. The CDR3 is 15 amino acids. Germline V lookup: CDR1 SGHTA, CDR2 FQGNSA. Trimming removed 5 bases from V and 2 bases from J; junction bases left unmatched: 6. For the CDR3, the DNA is TGTGCCAGCAGCCAACTAGCGGGGCCAACCTACGAGCAGTACTTC. Amino acids: CASSQLAGPTYEQYF.

CDR3 nucleotides: TGTGCCAGCAGCGTAGGCCATCCCTACGAGCAGTACTTC. Translated, it gives CASSVGHPYEQYF. The J gene is TRBJ2-7, the V gene TRBV4-2, with D unresolved. CDR1 LGHNA and CDR2 YNFKEQ come from the germline V gene. Trimming stripped 5 bases from V and 2 bases from J, with 10 bases between. CDR3 size: 13 residues.

V gene TRBV28 combines with J gene TRBJ2-7; no clear D gene. The V and J ends lost 7 bases and 2 bases respectively, with 6 bases between them. Germline lookup yields CDR1 MDHEN and CDR2 SYDVKM. The CDR3 consists of 11 residues. The CDR3 nucleotides read TGTGCCAGCATCAGCCCCTACGAGCAGTACTTC. This sequence encodes CASISPYEQYF.

This chain connects TRBV29-1 to TRBJ2-4, with 7 bases lining up with TRBD1. The closer fit of TRBJ2-7 to the DNA end suggests the J call may be wrong. The CDR3 covers 13 residues. From germline, CDR1 is SQVTM and CDR2 ANQGSEA. The chain's CDR3 is CSVEATGMGEQYF. The CDR3 DNA is TGCAGCGTTGAAGCGACAGGGATGGGCGAGCAGTACTTC.

The chain uses TRBV11-2 and TRBJ1-1, with a weak D call TRBD1 (5 bases). Deletions cut 1 base from V and 0 bases from J, with 18 bases between. Germline V gene sequence: CDR1 SGHAT, CDR2 FQNNGV. The CDR3 runs 18 residues. CDR3 residues: CASSLVTGSQGMNTEAFF. As DNA, the CDR3 is TGTGCCAGCAGCTTAGTCACAGGCTCCCAAGGAATGAACACTGAAGCTTTCTTT.

V and J are TRBV2 and TRBJ2-3, with a tentative D call TRBD2 (6 bases). CDR1 SNHLY and CDR2 FYNNEI come from the germline V gene. This CDR3 contains 14 residues. The V end lost 2 bases, the J end lost 8 bases, and 14 bases lay between the germline ends. The chain's CDR3 is CASSESPGLGTQYF. The CDR3 bases are TGTGCCAGCAGTGAAAGTCCGGGACTGGGTACGCAGTATTTT.

The table lists this clonotype with many counts. The CDR3 bases are TGCAGTGCTAGCCGGTACGAGCAGTACTTC. Amino acid sequence: CSASRYEQYF. The V call is TRBV20-1, the J call TRBJ2-7, with D hard to call. Germline CDR1 reads DFQATT; CDR2 reads SNEGSKA (reference sequence). The CDR3 covers 10 residues. V lost 3 bases and J 4 bases, leaving 4 bases between the germline ends.

This clonotype was observed a single time. V is TRBV7-8 and J is TRBJ2-1; maybe TRBD1 (6 bases). V lost 5 bases, J lost 9 bases, and 14 bases lay in between. The CDR3 length is 13 residues. CDR1 and CDR2 from the germline V gene are SGHVS and FQNEAQ. As DNA, the CDR3 is TGTGCCAGCAGCACCAGGGGTATGGGTGAGCAGTTCTTC. The encoded protein is CASSTRGMGEQFF.